These T cell receptor beta chains were read from a single sample in a study of type 1 regulatory T cells. No antigens are known for them. Using its own MiXCR run on the reads, TCRdb lists one record per CDR3 protein. Found here are 70,000 or so distinct CDR3 sequences, around 21% of them singletons; the top ten hold 8.3%. Material: cultured type 1 regulatory T (Tr1) cells, either the whole culture or a sorted fraction (not recorded which). The receptors were gathered from a human donor in good health. The CDR3 runs from the conserved cysteine through the conserved F or W. The D gene is left open where the match is weak. Expanded clones get a size class; other rows say once, few or many, or leave the size out.

clone_size j_call v_call d_call cdr3_aa cdr3_nt
NA TRBJ2-2 TRBV6-5 TRBD1 CASSLQGLSGELFF TGTGCCAGCAGTCTACAGGGGTTGAGCGGGGAGCTGTTTTTT
many TRBJ2-5 TRBV19 NA CASRGGNGETQYF TGTGCCAGTCGTGGGGGAAACGGAGAGACCCAGTACTTC
NA TRBJ1-5 TRBV18 NA CASSPLRDQPQHF TGTGCCAGCTCACCACTTAGGGATCAGCCCCAGCATTTT
many TRBJ2-7 TRBV5-1 NA CASSFSWRGQGYEQYF TGCGCCAGCAGCTTCTCTTGGAGGGGGCAAGGCTACGAGCAGTACTTC
NA TRBJ1-1 TRBV29-1 TRBD1 CGGRQGNTEAFF TGCGGAGGGAGACAGGGGAATACTGAAGCTTTCTTT
NA TRBJ1-2 TRBV24-1 NA CATSDYRGDYGYTF TGTGCCACCAGTGATTACCGGGGTGACTATGGCTACACCTTC
NA TRBJ2-1 TRBV2 TRBD2 CASSEAGGYGEQFF TGTGCCAGCAGTGAGGCGGGAGGATATGGTGAGCAGTTCTTC
few TRBJ1-2 TRBV12-3/TRBV12-4 NA CASSSQNLVRGYTF TGTGCCAGCAGCTCCCAGAACTTGGTCCGGGGCTACACCTTC
many TRBJ2-3 TRBV5-1 TRBD2 CASTQGLAVSSQYF TGCGCCAGCACCCAGGGACTAGCGGTTTCCTCGCAGTATTTT
NA TRBJ1-2 TRBV20-1 TRBD1 CSAPGQSYGYTF TGCAGTGCCCCGGGACAGAGCTATGGCTACACCTTC
many TRBJ2-2 TRBV7-7 NA CASSSTFSGELFF TGTGCTAGCAGCTCAACATTCTCCGGGGAGCTGTTTTTT
many TRBJ1-5 TRBV5-1 NA CASSLMGASNQPQHF TGCGCCAGCAGCTTAATGGGGGCCTCAAATCAGCCCCAGCATTTT
few TRBJ1-1 TRBV7-2 NA CASSLELRLTEAFF TGTGCCAGCAGCTTAGAGCTCAGATTAACTGAAGCTTTCTTT
NA TRBJ2-3 TRBV6-5 TRBD2 CAGKLADSTDTQYF TGTGCCGGCAAACTAGCGGATAGCACAGATACGCAGTATTTT
NA TRBJ2-2 TRBV5-1 TRBD1 CASSLAETGATGELFF TGCGCCAGCAGCTTGGCCGAGACAGGGGCCACCGGGGAGCTGTTTTTT
NA TRBJ2-3 TRBV30 NA CAWSVQGPADTQYF TGTGCCTGGAGTGTACAAGGGCCGGCGGATACGCAGTATTTT
once TRBJ2-7 TRBV28 NA CASRSPGSEYNEQYF TGTGCCAGCAGGTCCCCCGGGAGCGAGTACAATGAGCAGTACTTC
NA TRBJ2-1 TRBV5-1 NA CASNPRGASNEQFF TGCGCCAGCAACCCGAGAGGGGCGTCAAATGAGCAGTTCTTC
NA TRBJ2-1 TRBV7-3 TRBD2 CASSPSAGGQVF TGTGCCAGCAGCCCCTCAGCGGGAGGACAAGTCTTC
NA TRBJ2-2 TRBV20-1 NA CSARDWVPSLGGELFF TGCAGTGCTAGAGATTGGGTCCCTTCTTTGGGCGGGGAGCTGTTTTTT
NA TRBJ2-3 TRBV3-1 NA CASSQVIDTQYF TGTGCCAGCAGCCAAGTGATAGATACGCAGTATTTT
few TRBJ1-5 TRBV12-3/TRBV12-4 NA CASSFDGSSNQPQHF TGTGCCAGCAGTTTTGATGGAAGTAGCAATCAGCCCCAGCATTTT
few TRBJ2-1 TRBV20-1 NA CSAPGLGDEQFF TGCAGTGCGCCAGGGTTGGGGGATGAGCAGTTCTTC
few TRBJ2-1 TRBV20-1 TRBD2 CSAPRASGSNEQFF TGCAGTGCCCCCCGGGCTAGCGGGTCAAATGAGCAGTTCTTC
NA TRBJ2-5 TRBV11-2 TRBD2 CASSLSGYTQETQYF TGTGCCAGCAGCCTTAGCGGGTACACACAAGAGACCCAGTACTTC
NA TRBJ2-4 TRBV20-1 TRBD1 CSARPLDRGPKNIQYF TGCAGTGCTAGGCCGCTCGACAGGGGGCCCAAAAACATTCAGTACTTC
NA TRBJ2-5 TRBV9 TRBD2 CASSVGGLAGGGQETQYF TGTGCCAGCAGCGTAGGGGGACTAGCGGGAGGAGGACAAGAGACCCAGTACTTC
NA TRBJ1-5 TRBV30 NA CAFKGTHNQPQHF TGTGCCTTCAAAGGGACTCACAATCAGCCCCAGCATTTT
NA TRBJ2-7 TRBV20-1 TRBD2 CSAGGLADYYEQYF TGCAGTGCTGGGGGACTAGCTGATTACTACGAGCAGTACTTC
NA TRBJ2-2 TRBV7-2 NA CASSRPPGGTGELFF TGTGCCAGCAGTCGTCCCCCAGGGGGGACCGGGGAGCTGTTTTTT
many TRBJ1-2 TRBV5-1 NA CASSLEGNYGYTF TGCGCCAGCAGCTTGGAAGGGAACTATGGCTACACCTTC
NA TRBJ1-5 TRBV5-1 NA CASSPAPDQPQHF TGCGCCAGCAGCCCGGCCCCGGATCAGCCCCAGCATTTT
NA TRBJ2-2 TRBV3-1 NA CASSLAGWDGELFF TGTGCCAGCAGCCTGGCGGGTTGGGACGGGGAGCTGTTTTTT
NA TRBJ1-4 TRBV19 NA CASSGRTGTRQEKLLF TGTGCCAGTAGTGGAAGAACCGGGACACGGCAGGAAAAACTGCTTTTT
few TRBJ2-4 TRBV10-3 TRBD2 CAISESSGRSPPKDIQYF TGTGCCATCAGTGAGTCCAGCGGGAGGTCCCCCCCTAAAGACATTCAGTACTTC
few TRBJ1-1 TRBV5-1 NA CASSLGTRTEAFF TGCGCCAGCAGCTTGGGGACCAGGACCGAAGCTTTCTTT
NA TRBJ2-7 TRBV7-9 NA CASKSGVLSYEQYF TGTGCCAGCAAGTCCGGCGTCCTCTCCTACGAGCAGTACTTC
NA TRBJ2-5 TRBV5-1 NA CASSLDRAETQYF TGCGCCAGCAGCTTGGACAGGGCGGAGACCCAGTACTTC
NA TRBJ2-1 TRBV5-1 TRBD2 CASSLAAGGGDEQLF TGCGCCAGCAGCTTGGCAGCGGGGGGCGGGGATGAGCAGCTCTTC
few TRBJ2-5 TRBV20-1 TRBD2 CSASSAGGLETQYF TGCAGTGCTAGTTCGGCGGGAGGGTTGGAGACCCAGTACTTC
few TRBJ1-3 TRBV7-7 TRBD1 CAVGTGSGNTIYF TGTGCTGTCGGGACAGGCTCTGGAAACACCATATATTTT
NA TRBJ2-5 TRBV20-1 NA CSAPPTDWYQETQYF TGCAGTGCCCCGCCCACAGATTGGTACCAAGAGACCCAGTACTTC
few TRBJ1-5 TRBV2 NA CASRGGLSNQPQHF TGTGCCAGCAGAGGAGGACTTAGCAATCAGCCCCAGCATTTT
NA TRBJ2-1 TRBV7-9 TRBD2 CASSLEGLGNEQFF TGTGCCAGCAGCTTAGAGGGACTAGGAAATGAGCAGTTCTTC
many TRBJ1-2 TRBV5-1 TRBD1 CASSLGTAYGYTF TGCGCCAGCAGCCTCGGGACAGCCTATGGCTACACCTTC
NA TRBJ2-7 TRBV18 TRBD2 CASSPLAGSNEQYF TGTGCCAGCTCACCGTTAGCGGGATCAAACGAGCAGTACTTC
NA TRBJ2-3 TRBV7-2 TRBD2 CASSRPLAGGGPDTQYF TGTGCCAGCAGCCGTCCCTTAGCGGGAGGGGGCCCAGATACGCAGTATTTT
NA TRBJ2-5 TRBV7-3 NA CASSLRGRGPVQETQYF TGTGCCAGCAGCTTAAGGGGCAGGGGCCCCGTTCAAGAGACCCAGTACTTC
many TRBJ1-1 TRBV20-1 NA CSDQGTEAFF TGCAGTGATCAGGGCACTGAAGCTTTCTTT
NA TRBJ2-6 TRBV4-2 TRBD1 CASSPRQGGSGANVLTF TGTGCCAGCAGCCCCCGACAGGGGGGGTCTGGGGCCAACGTCCTGACTTTC
many TRBJ2-7 TRBV20-1 NA CSASHTGTPYEQYF TGCAGTGCTTCCCATACTGGAACACCCTACGAGCAGTACTTC
NA TRBJ2-1 TRBV28 TRBD2 CASSSLAGGSNEQFF TGTGCCAGCAGCTCCCTAGCGGGAGGGTCGAATGAGCAGTTCTTC
NA TRBJ1-2 TRBV7-9 TRBD1 CASGGTALYGYTF TGTGCCAGCGGGGGGACAGCTCTCTATGGCTACACCTTC
few TRBJ1-1 TRBV18 NA CASSPGRMNTEAFF TGTGCCAGCTCACCTGGCCGGATGAACACTGAAGCTTTCTTT
few TRBJ2-1 TRBV5-1 TRBD2 CASSEGLAGGGYNEQFF TGCGCCAGCAGCGAGGGACTAGCGGGAGGGGGATACAATGAGCAGTTCTTC
many TRBJ2-6 TRBV3-1 NA CASSQGSSGANVLTF TGTGCCAGCAGCCAAGGGTCTTCTGGGGCCAACGTCCTGACTTTC
NA TRBJ2-3 TRBV10-3 TRBD2 CAIRLAGAADTQYF TGTGCCATCAGGTTAGCGGGAGCGGCAGATACGCAGTATTTT
NA TRBJ2-5 TRBV7-8 TRBD2 CASSPLAGAVLETQYF TGTGCCAGCAGCCCACTAGCGGGAGCGGTCTTGGAGACCCAGTACTTC
NA TRBJ2-1 TRBV7-9 NA CASRLNQGSYNEQFF TGTGCCAGCCGCTTAAACCAGGGCTCCTACAATGAGCAGTTCTTC